This TCR beta chain was sequenced for a study of T-cell reconstitution after alpha-beta-depleted transplantation in children. The CDR3 has 15 amino acids. The germline V gene has CDR1 MNHEY and CDR2 SVGAGI. The V and J ends lost 3 bases and 5 bases respectively, with 16 bases between them. Unique molecular identifiers featured in how the TCRbeta library was prepared. MiXCR, run by TCRdb on the PCR reads, gives a single entry per CDR3 protein. The sample carries some 500,000 distinct CDR3 sequences, about 33% recorded once. Sequencing was performed on PBMCs from the stem cell graft donor, taken from the stem cell graft. The receptor was derived from a human donor who donated a stem cell graft to a child with aplastic anemia. The rearrangement links TRBV6-5 to TRBJ2-5; no firm D call. CDR3 sequence: CASSYRPTVSETQYF. For the CDR3, the DNA is TGTGCCAGCAGTTATCGCCCGACTGTCTCTGAGACCCAGTACTTC.